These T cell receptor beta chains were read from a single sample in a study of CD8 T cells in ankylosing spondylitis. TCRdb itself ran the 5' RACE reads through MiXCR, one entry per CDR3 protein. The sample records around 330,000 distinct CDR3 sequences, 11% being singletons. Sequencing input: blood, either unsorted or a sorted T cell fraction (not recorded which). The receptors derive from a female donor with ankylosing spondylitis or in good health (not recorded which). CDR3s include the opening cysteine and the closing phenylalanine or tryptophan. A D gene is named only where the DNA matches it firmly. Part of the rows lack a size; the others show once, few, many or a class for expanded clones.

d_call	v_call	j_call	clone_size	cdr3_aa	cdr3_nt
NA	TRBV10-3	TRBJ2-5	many	CAIKPHGEETQYF	TGTGCCATCAAGCCCCACGGGGAAGAGACCCAGTACTTC
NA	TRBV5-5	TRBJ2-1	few	CASSLAPGPTYNEQFF	TGTGCCAGCAGCTTGGCCCCGGGCCCAACCTACAATGAGCAGTTCTTC
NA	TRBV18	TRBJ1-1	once	CASSPQAGQLNTEAFF	TGTGCCAGCTCACCACAGGCCGGACAGTTGAACACTGAAGCTTTCTTT
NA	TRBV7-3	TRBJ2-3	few	CASSGGRGSTDTQYF	TGTGCCAGCAGCGGGGGGCGGGGTAGCACAGATACGCAGTATTTT
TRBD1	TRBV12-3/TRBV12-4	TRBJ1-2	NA	CAISWDRRKASLTHYGYTF	TGTGCCATCAGTTGGGACAGGAGGAAGGCCAGTCTGACTCACTATGGCTACACCTTC
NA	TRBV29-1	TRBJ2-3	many	CSVETGSGDTQYF	TGCAGCGTTGAGACCGGGTCTGGGGATACGCAGTATTTT
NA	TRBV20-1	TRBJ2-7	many	CSASGLSSYEQYF	TGCAGTGCTAGCGGGTTGAGCTCCTACGAGCAGTACTTC
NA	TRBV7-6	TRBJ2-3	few	CASSPRVQGSTDTQYF	TGTGCCAGCAGCCCAAGGGTTCAGGGAAGCACAGATACGCAGTATTTT
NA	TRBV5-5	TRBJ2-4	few	CASSLGNLAKNIQYF	TGTGCCAGCAGCTTGGGGAATCTAGCCAAAAACATTCAGTACTTC
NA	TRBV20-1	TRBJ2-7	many	CSASSGETYEQYF	TGCAGTGCTAGTTCCGGGGAAACCTACGAGCAGTACTTC
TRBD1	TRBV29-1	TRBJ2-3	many	CSVDRGSGDTQYF	TGCAGCGTCGACAGGGGGAGCGGAGATACGCAGTATTTT
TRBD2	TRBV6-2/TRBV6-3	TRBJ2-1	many	CASRGTSGTPPSYNEQFF	TGTGCCAGCAGGGGGACTAGCGGAACCCCCCCATCCTACAATGAGCAGTTCTTC
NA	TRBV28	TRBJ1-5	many	CASSPSAQDQPQHF	TGTGCCAGCAGTCCTTCGGCCCAGGATCAGCCCCAGCATTTT
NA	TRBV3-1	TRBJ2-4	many	CASSQNMGGRSYF	TGTGCCAGCAGCCAAAATATGGGGGGAAGGTCGTACTTC
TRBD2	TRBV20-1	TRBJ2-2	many	CSARAAGVANTGELFF	TGCAGTGCTAGAGCAGCGGGGGTTGCGAACACCGGGGAGCTGTTTTTT
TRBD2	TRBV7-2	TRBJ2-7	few	CASSLGLAVTYEQYF	TGTGCCAGCAGCTTAGGGCTAGCGGTTACCTACGAGCAGTACTTC
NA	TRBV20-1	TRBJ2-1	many	CSLRPNSYNEQFF	TGCAGTCTTCGGCCCAACTCCTACAATGAGCAGTTCTTC
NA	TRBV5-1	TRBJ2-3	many	CASSRFAEDTDTQYF	TGCGCCAGCAGTCGTTTTGCCGAGGATACAGATACGCAGTATTTT
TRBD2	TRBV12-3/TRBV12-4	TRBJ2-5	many	CASSFAQVASGKETQYF	TGTGCCAGCAGTTTCGCGCAGGTAGCTAGCGGTAAAGAGACCCAGTACTTC
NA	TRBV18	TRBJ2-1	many	CASSPIDGSSSYNEQFF	TGTGCCAGCTCACCCATCGACGGATCGAGCTCCTACAATGAGCAGTTCTTC
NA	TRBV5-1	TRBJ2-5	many	CASRQAQQETQYF	TGCGCCAGCAGACAAGCTCAACAAGAGACCCAGTACTTC